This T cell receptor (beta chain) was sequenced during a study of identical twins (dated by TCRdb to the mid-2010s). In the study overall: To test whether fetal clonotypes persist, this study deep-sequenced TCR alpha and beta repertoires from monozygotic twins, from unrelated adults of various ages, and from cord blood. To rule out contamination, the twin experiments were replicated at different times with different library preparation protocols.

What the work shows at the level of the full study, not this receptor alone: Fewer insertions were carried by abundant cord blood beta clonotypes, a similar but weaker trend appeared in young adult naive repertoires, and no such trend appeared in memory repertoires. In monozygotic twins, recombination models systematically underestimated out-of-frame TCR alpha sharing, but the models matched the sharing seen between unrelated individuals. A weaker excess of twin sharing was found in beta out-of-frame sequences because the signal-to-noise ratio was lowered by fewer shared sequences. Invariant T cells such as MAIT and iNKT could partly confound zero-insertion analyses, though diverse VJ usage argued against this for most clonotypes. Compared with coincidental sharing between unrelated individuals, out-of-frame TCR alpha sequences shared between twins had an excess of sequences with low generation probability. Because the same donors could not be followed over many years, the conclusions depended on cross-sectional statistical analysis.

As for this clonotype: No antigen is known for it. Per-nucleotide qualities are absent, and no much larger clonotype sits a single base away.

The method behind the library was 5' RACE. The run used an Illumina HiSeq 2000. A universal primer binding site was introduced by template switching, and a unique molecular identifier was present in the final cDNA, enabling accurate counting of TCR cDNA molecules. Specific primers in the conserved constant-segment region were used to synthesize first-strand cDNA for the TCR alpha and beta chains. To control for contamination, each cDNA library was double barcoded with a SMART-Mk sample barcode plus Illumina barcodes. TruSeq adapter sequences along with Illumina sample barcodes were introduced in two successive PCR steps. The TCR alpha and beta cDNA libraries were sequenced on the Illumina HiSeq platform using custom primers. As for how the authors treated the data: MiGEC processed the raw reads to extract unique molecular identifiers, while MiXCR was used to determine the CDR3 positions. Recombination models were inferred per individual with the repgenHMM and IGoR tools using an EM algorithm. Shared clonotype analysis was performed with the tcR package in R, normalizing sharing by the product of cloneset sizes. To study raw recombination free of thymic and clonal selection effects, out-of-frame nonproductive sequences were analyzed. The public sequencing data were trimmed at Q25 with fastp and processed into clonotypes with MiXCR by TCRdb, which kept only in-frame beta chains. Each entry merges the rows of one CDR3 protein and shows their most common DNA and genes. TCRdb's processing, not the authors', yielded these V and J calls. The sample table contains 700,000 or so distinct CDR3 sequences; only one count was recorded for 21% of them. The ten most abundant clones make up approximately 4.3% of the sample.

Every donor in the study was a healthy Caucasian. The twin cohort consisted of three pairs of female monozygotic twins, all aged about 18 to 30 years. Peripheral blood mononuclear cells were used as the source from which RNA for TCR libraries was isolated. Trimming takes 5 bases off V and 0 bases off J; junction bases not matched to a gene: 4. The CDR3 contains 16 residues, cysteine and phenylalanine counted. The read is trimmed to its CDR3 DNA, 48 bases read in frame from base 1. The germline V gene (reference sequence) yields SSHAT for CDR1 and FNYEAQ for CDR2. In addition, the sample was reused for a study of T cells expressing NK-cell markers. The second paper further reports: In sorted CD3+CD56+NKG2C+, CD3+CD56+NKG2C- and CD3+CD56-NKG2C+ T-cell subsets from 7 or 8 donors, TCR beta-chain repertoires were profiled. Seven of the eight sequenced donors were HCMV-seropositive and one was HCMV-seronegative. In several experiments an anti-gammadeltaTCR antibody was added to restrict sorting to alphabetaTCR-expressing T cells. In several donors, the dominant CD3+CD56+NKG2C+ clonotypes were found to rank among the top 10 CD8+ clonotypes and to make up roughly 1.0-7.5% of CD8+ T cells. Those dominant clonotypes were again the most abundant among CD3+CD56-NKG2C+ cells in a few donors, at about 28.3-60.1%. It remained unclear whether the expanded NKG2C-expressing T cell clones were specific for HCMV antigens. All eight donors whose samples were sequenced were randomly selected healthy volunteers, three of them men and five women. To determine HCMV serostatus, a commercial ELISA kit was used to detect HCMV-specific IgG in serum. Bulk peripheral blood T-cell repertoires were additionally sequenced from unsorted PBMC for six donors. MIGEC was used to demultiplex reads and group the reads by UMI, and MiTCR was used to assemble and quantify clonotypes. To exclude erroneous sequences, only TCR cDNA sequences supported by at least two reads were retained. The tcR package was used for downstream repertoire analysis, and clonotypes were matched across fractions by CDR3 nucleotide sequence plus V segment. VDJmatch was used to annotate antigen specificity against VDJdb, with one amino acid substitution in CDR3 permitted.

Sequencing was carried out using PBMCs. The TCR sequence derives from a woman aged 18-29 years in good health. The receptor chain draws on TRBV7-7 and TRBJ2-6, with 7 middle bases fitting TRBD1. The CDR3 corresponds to CASSPGTASGANVLTF. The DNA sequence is TGTGCCAGCAGCCCCGGGACAGCCTCTGGGGCCAACGTCCTGACTTTC.